This T cell receptor beta chain is drawn from a study of tumor-infiltrating lymphocytes in primary liver carcinoma. Points from the study as a whole: Tumor top-250-clone fractions significantly exceeded those of blood (p = 0.039). All five tumor regions shared only about 7.5-24% of top clones.

Co-extraction of RNA and DNA was performed on about 18-30 mg of unsorted bulk tissue. The study enrolled treatment-naive patients with chronic HBV infection. Five discrete regions of every tumor underwent sampling. To note about this clonotype: Its cognate antigen is unknown. At one end the junction does not follow the germline gene, possibly because of a read error.

The investigators made TCR beta cDNA from roughly 0.45 ug total RNA, using a constant-region primer. Researchers made the TCR beta libraries by running three nested multiplex PCR rounds with slightly modified ARM-PCR. TCRdb redid the calling of the multiplex PCR reads with MiXCR, one entry per CDR3 protein. The sample consists of 99,000 or so distinct CDR3 sequences, around two thirds of them appearing once. This sequence was found in a woman aged 60-75 years with primary liver carcinoma and hepatitis B virus infection. The sample taken for sequencing was liver tumor tissue from sampling region 5. Specified subset: tumor region T5, tumor centre.

The CDR3 region has the DNA TGTGCCAGCAGTGAAGGCTCCCGGGGAACGTATGGCTACATCTTC. This encodes CASSEGSRGTYGYIF. The genes are TRBV6-1 and TRBJ1-2; D not resolved. The CDR3 length is 15 residues. In germline, CDR1 is MNHNS, CDR2 SASEGT.